A single sample gave rise to the 9 T cell receptor beta chains below, sequenced in a study of early T cells in non-severe SARS-CoV-2 infection. A single record per CDR3 protein comes from TCRdb applying MiXCR to the 5' RACE reads. Of fewer than 120,000 distinct CDR3 sequences in the sample, roughly 12% were seen once. The material sequenced was whole blood, taken at baseline. These receptors were taken from an adult who was a healthcare worker with PCR-confirmed SARS-CoV-2 infection or an uninfected control (not recorded which).

This clonotype was seen only a few times. J is TRBJ1-1 and V is TRBV29-1; D ambiguous. Germline V gene lookup returns CDR1 SQVTM and CDR2 ANQGSEA. The length of the CDR3 is 13 residues. The V end was cut by 2 bases, the J end by 5 bases, with 12 bases between. The DNA of the CDR3 is TGCAGCGTTGAATTCGGAAGCAGGACTGAAGCTTTCTTT. This translates into CSVEFGSRTEAFF.

A few counts support this clonotype. The chain couples TRBV29-1 to TRBJ2-5; TRBD1 aligns across 11 bases. The V and J ends lost 7 bases and 6 bases, in that order; junction bases with no gene match: 7. Germline V CDR1 and CDR2: SQVTM, ANQGSEA. The CDR3 consists of 13 residues. CDR3 DNA sequence: TGCAGCGCCGGGACAGGGGGAGTAAAGACCCAGTACTTC. Protein sequence: CSAGTGGVKTQYF.

This clonotype occurred a few times. The chain employs TRBV11-2 and TRBJ2-2; the match to TRBD1 covers 8 bases. The length of the CDR3 is 16 residues. Germline CDR1 is SGHAT and CDR2 is FQNNGV. V was clipped by 5 bases and J by 4 bases; unmatched bases: 9. DNA of the CDR3: TGTGCCAGCAGCGGATGGACAGGGTCACGCACCGGGGAGCTGTTTTTT. It yields the protein CASSGWTGSRTGELFF.

The chain is built from TRBV6-5 and TRBJ1-1; D gene ambiguous. Germline V gives CDR1 MNHEY, CDR2 SVGAGI. The germline V and J ends were trimmed by 1 base and 4 bases, with 10 bases remaining between them. This CDR3 is built from 14 residues. CDR3 protein: CASSYLSDTTEAFF. Here the CDR3 DNA reads TGTGCCAGCAGTTACTTGTCCGATACCACTGAAGCTTTCTTT.

This clonotype appeared a few times. The chain joins TRBV5-1 to TRBJ1-5; a possible D gene is TRBD1 (5 bases). The germline CDR1 and CDR2 sequences are SGHRS and YFSETQ. The CDR3 consists of 16 residues. Trimming removed 0 bases from V and 7 bases from J, with 17 bases in between. The CDR3 DNA follows: TGCGCCAGCAGCTTGGTCCCGGGGCCGAGCGGACAGCCCCAGCATTTT. It encodes CASSLVPGPSGQPQHF.

This rearrangement joins TRBV6-5 to TRBJ1-1, with 8 bases matching TRBD1. J lost 0 bases, V lost 5 bases, and 8 bases had no gene match. From germline, CDR1 is MNHEY and CDR2 SVGAGI. This CDR3 contains 16 residues. This CDR3 reads CASSPSTGEVNTEAFF. CDR3 in DNA: TGTGCCAGCAGTCCCTCGACAGGGGAGGTGAACACTGAAGCTTTCTTT.

This clonotype has just a few counts. This chain connects TRBV10-2 to TRBJ1-1, with a weak D call TRBD1 (6 bases). There are 11 residues in the CDR3. Germline V gives CDR1 WSHSY, CDR2 SAAADI. Trimming cost V 8 bases and J 5 bases, with 9 bases left between them. CDR3 protein: CASGTRTEAFF. CDR3 in DNA: TGCGCCAGCGGGACAAGAACTGAAGCTTTCTTT.

In its sample, this clonotype was seen a few times. V and J are TRBV5-4 and TRBJ1-4; no reliable D call. From germline, CDR1 is SGHNT and CDR2 YYREEE (reference sequence). V dropped 0 bases and J dropped 5 bases, with 8 bases sitting between them. The CDR3 sequence is 14 residues long. CDR3 loop: CASSLDSFNEKLFF. CDR3 in DNA: TGTGCCAGCAGCTTGGACAGCTTCAATGAAAAACTGTTTTTT.

This clonotype showed up just a few times. Here the CDR3 DNA reads TGTGCCAGTAGTACCACCCCAAGTGTCAATCAGCCCCAGCATTTT. Its translation is CASSTTPSVNQPQHF. The chain combines TRBV19 with TRBJ1-5; the D is unclear. Deletions cut 4 bases from V and 3 bases from J, with 13 bases between. CDR3 length: 15 amino acids. Germline loops: CDR1 LNHDA, CDR2 SQIVND (reference sequence).